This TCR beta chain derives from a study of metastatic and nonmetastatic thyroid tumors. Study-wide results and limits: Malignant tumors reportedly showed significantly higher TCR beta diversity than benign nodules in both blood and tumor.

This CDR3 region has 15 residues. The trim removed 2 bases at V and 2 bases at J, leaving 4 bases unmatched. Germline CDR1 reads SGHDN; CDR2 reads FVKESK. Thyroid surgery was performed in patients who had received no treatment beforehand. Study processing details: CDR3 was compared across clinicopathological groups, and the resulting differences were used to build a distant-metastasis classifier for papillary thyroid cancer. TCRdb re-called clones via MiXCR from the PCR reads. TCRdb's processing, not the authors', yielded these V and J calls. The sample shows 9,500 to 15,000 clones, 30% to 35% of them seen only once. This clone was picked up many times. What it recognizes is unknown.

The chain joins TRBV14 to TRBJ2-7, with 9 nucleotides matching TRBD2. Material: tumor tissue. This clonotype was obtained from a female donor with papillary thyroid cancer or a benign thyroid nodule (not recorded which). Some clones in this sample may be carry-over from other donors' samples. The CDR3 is CASSQLAGSPYEQYF. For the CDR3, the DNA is TGTGCCAGCAGCCAACTAGCGGGATCGCCCTACGAGCAGTACTTC. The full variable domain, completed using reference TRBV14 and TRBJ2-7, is EAGVTQFPSHSVIEKGQTVTLRCDPISGHDNLYWYRRVMGKEIKFLLHFVKESKQDESGMPNNRFLAERTGGTYSTLKVQPAELEDSGVYFCASSQLAGSPYEQYFGPGTRLTVT.